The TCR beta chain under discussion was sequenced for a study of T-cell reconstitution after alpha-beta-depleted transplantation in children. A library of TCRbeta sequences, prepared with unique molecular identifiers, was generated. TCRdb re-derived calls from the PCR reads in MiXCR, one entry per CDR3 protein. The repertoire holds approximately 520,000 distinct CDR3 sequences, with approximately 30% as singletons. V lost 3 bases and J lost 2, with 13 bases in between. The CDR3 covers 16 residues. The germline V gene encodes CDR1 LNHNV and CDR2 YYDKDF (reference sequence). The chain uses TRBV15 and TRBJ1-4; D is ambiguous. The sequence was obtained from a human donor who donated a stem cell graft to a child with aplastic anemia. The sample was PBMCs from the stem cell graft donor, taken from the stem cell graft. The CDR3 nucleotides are TGTGCCACCAGCAGCCCGGGGTCACGGACTAATGAAAAACTGTTTTTT. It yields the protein CATSSPGSRTNEKLFF.